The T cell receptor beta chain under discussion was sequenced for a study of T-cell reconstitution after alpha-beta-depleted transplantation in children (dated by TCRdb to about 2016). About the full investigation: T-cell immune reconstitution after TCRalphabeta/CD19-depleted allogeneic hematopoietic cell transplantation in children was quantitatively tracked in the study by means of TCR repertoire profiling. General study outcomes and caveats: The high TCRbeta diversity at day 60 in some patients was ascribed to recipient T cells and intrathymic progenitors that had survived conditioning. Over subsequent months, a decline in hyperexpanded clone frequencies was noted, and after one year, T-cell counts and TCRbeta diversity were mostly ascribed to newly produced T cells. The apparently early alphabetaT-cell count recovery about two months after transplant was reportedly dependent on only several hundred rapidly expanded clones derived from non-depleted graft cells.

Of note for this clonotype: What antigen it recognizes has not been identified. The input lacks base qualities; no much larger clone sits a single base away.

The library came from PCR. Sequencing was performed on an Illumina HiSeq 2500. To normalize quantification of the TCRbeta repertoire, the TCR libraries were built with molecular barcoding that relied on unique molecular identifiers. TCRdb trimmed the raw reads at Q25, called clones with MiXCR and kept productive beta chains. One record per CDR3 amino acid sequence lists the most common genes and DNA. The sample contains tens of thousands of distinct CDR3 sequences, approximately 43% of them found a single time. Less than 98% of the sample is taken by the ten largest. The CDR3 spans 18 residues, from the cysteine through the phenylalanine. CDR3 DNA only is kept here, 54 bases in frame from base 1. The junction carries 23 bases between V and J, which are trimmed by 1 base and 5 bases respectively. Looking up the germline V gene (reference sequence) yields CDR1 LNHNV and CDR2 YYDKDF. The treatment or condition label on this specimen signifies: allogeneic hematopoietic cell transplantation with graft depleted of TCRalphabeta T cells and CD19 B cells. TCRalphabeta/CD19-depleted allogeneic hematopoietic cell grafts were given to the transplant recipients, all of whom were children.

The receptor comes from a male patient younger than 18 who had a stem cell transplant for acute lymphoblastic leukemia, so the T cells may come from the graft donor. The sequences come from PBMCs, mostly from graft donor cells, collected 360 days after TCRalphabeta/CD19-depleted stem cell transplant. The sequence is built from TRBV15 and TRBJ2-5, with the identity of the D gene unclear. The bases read TGTGCCACCAGCAGAGGGTATCTAAGGGTAAGAACGGCGGAGACCCAGTACTTC. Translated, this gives CATSRGYLRVRTAETQYF.